Here is one TCR beta chain with its context. This clonotype was recorded many times. The antigen it recognizes is unknown. Within one base of it there is no much larger clone, and no base qualities were kept. This record comes from a study of T-cell reconstitution after alpha-beta-depleted transplantation in children (TCRdb year 2016). In terms of the full investigation: T-cell immune reconstitution after TCRalphabeta/CD19-depleted allogeneic hematopoietic cell transplantation in children was quantitatively tracked in the study by means of TCR repertoire profiling.

This specimen's treatment or condition label, interpreted: allogeneic hematopoietic cell transplantation with graft depleted of TCRalphabeta T cells and CD19 B cells. The transplant recipients were children given TCRalphabeta/CD19-depleted allogeneic hematopoietic cell grafts. CDR1 and CDR2 were assigned from the germline V gene as SQVTM and ANQGSEA. The CDR3 runs 13 residues from the cysteine to the phenylalanine. Of the read, only the CDR3 DNA is kept; its 39 bases are in frame from base 1. V trim: 6 bases; J trim: 2 bases; unmatched bases: 6. The investigation overall reported the following: The apparently early recovery of alphabetaT-cell counts about two months after transplant reportedly depended on only several hundred rapidly expanded clones that came from non-depleted graft cells. The frequencies of hyperexpanded clones fell over the following months, and after one year, T-cell counts and TCRbeta diversity were mostly attributed to newly produced T cells. In some patients, the high TCRbeta diversity seen at day 60 was put down to recipient T cells and intrathymic progenitors that had survived conditioning.

The method was PCR. Data came from an Illumina HiSeq 2500. To normalize quantification of the TCRbeta repertoire, the TCR libraries were built with molecular barcoding that relied on unique molecular identifiers. TCRdb reran the public reads through fastp at Q25 and MiXCR, keeping productive beta chains. Entries are consolidated by CDR3 protein sequence, retaining the most common genes and DNA. The sample table contains 550,000 to 600,000 distinct CDR3 sequences; only one count was recorded for 23% of them. Roughly an eighth of the sample belongs to the ten largest clones. In this chain, TRBV29-1 is recombined with TRBJ2-5; TRBD1 agrees with 7 junctional bases. This sequence was found in a boy less than two years old who had a stem cell transplant for acute myeloid leukemia, so the T cells may come from the graft donor. The material was PBMCs, mostly from graft donor cells, obtained 360 days after TCRalphabeta/CD19-depleted stem cell transplant. DNA sequence: TGCAGCGTGGGGACAGCACTACAAGAGACCCAGTACTTC. Translated, this is CSVGTALQETQYF.